The 26 T cell receptor beta chains below were found in one sample sequenced in a study of CD4 and CD8 cells across lung adenocarcinoma regions. Each CDR3 protein is one row after TCRdb ran MiXCR on the PCR reads. The sample carries about 20,000 distinct CDR3 sequences, roughly half recorded once. The sequenced sample consisted of CD8+ T cells from the center of a lung tumor. The source is a female donor with lung adenocarcinoma. The CD4 and CD8 labels of this study may be unreliable.

V usage is TRBV27 and J usage is TRBJ2-3; 8 bases align to TRBD2. This CDR3 is built from 13 residues. From germline, CDR1 is MNHEY and CDR2 SMNVEV (reference sequence). V trimming: 5 bases; J trimming: 9 bases; junction bases outside the gene matches: 7. CDR3 nucleotides: TGTGCCAGCAGTCCCCGGGAGGGGGAGACGCAGTATTTT. Its translation is CASSPREGETQYF.

This sequence joins TRBV20-1 and TRBJ2-2, with 7 bases lining up with TRBD2. CDR1 and CDR2 (germline): DFQATT, SNEGSKA (reference sequence). The length of the CDR3 is 17 residues. V trimming: 2 bases; J trimming: 0 bases; junction bases outside the gene matches: 9. The CDR3 loop is CSARPPNSGSNTGELFF. As DNA, the CDR3 is TGCAGTGCTAGACCCCCCAATAGCGGGTCGAACACCGGGGAGCTGTTTTTT.

This clonotype was recorded at least ten times. The chain employs TRBV12-3 or TRBV12-4 and TRBJ2-3; 9 positions agree with TRBD2. Trimming removed 1 base from V and 1 base from J; junction bases left unmatched: 0. The length of the CDR3 is 15 residues. The DNA for the CDR3 is TGTGCCAGCAGTTTAGGGACTAGCGGCACAGATACGCAGTATTTT. Its protein product is CASSLGTSGTDTQYF.

V usage is TRBV3-1 and J usage is TRBJ2-1; unclear D gene. Trimming stripped 3 bases from V and 4 bases from J, with 4 bases between. Per the germline V gene, CDR1 is LGHDT and CDR2 is YNNKEL (reference sequence). The CDR3 length is 12 residues. The CDR3 sequence: CASSQGYNEQFF. The CDR3 bases are TGTGCCAGCAGCCAGGGATACAATGAGCAGTTCTTC.

The rearrangement joins TRBV6-1 to TRBJ1-3; 9 bases agree with TRBD1. Per germline, CDR1 MNHNS and CDR2 SASEGT. There are 15 residues in the CDR3. With 6 bases clipped from V and 4 bases from J, the junction kept 7 bases outside the gene matches. The CDR3 reads CASRSGTGTGNTIYF. CDR3 sequence (DNA): TGTGCCAGCAGATCCGGGACAGGGACGGGAAACACCATATATTTT.

The chain uses TRBV10-1 and TRBJ2-1; D may match TRBD1 or TRBD2 (5 bases each). Trimming removed 0 bases at V and 0 bases at J, with 15 bases between. This CDR3 has 18 residues. Germline assignment: CDR1 WNHNN and CDR2 SYGVQD (reference sequence). The CDR3 spells CASSESIYRDGSYNEQFF. CDR3 sequence (DNA): TGCGCCAGCAGTGAGTCGATATATCGGGACGGCTCCTACAATGAGCAGTTCTTC.

The rearrangement joins TRBV4-1 to TRBJ2-2; D is unclear. There are 16 residues in the CDR3. The germline V and J ends were trimmed by 4 bases and 3 bases, with 15 bases remaining between them. Germline V gene sequence: CDR1 MGHRA, CDR2 YSYEKL. CDR3 protein: CASSPAAPTYTGELFF. The CDR3 DNA is TGCGCCAGCAGCCCAGCTGCACCTACGTACACCGGGGAGCTGTTTTTT.

This clonotype appeared a few times. This chain links TRBV27 with TRBJ2-5; TRBD2 matches 11 bases. With V trimmed by 8 bases and J by 8 bases, 10 bases remained unmatched. Germline CDR1 MNHEY, CDR2 SMNVEV (reference sequence). The CDR3 consists of 14 residues. CDR3 DNA: TGTGCCAGCTCCCCCGCAGGGACTAGCGGCACCCAGTACTTC. This sequence encodes CASSPAGTSGTQYF.

The V gene is TRBV10-2, the J gene TRBJ2-5, with 8 bases aligning to TRBD1. The V gene's germline CDR1 is WSHSY and CDR2 SAAADI. CDR3 length equals 15 residues. Unmatched junction bases numbered 8, after V lost 8 bases and J lost 0 bases. CDR3: CASGQGAGDQETQYF. In DNA form, the CDR3 reads TGCGCCAGCGGGCAGGGGGCCGGGGACCAAGAGACCCAGTACTTC.

V and J are TRBV12-3 or TRBV12-4 and TRBJ1-4; D gene uncertain. Trimming stripped 11 bases from V and 4 bases from J, with 17 bases between. The length of the CDR3 is 14 residues. CDR3 protein: CASLESNDNEKLFF. The CDR3 nucleotides are TGTGCCTCCCTAGAGTCCAACGATAATGAAAAACTGTTTTTT.

This clonotype occurred a few times. The genes are TRBV6-1 and TRBJ2-1; 9 bases line up with TRBD1. CDR3 length: 12 residues. Germline assignment: CDR1 MNHNS and CDR2 SASEGT. The ends lost 6 bases at V and 11 bases at J; junction bases unmatched: 5. The CDR3 sequence: CASRLGQGKQFF. The CDR3 DNA reads as TGTGCCAGCAGATTGGGACAGGGCAAGCAGTTCTTC.

A note on this clonotype: At one end, the junction sequence differs from germline, possibly due to a read error. The gene calls are TRBV10-1 and TRBJ2-4; D tentatively reads TRBD1 or TRBD2 (5 bases each). Germline V gene data show CDR1 as WNHNN and CDR2 as SYGVQD (reference sequence). The CDR3 sequence is 14 residues long. DNA of the CDR3: TGCGGCAGCACGGGGCGGCGAGACAAAAACACGCAGTATTTC. Protein: CGSTGRRDKNTQYF.

The chain joins TRBV7-8 to TRBJ2-5; perhaps TRBD2 as D (6 bases). V lost 6 bases, J lost 8 bases, and 25 bases lay in between. The CDR3 covers 16 residues. Per the germline V gene, CDR1 is SGHVS and CDR2 is FQNEAQ. The CDR3 here is CASRGYGSRDPDTQYF. Here the CDR3 DNA reads TGTGCCAGCAGGGGGTACGGGAGCCGCGACCCAGATACCCAGTACTTC.

This clonotype is classed as medium-sized. The CDR3 DNA is TGTGCCAGCAGTGGAGGGACCGCATCAGTGGGGACCCAGTACTTC. Translated: CASSGGTASVGTQYF. The chain is built from TRBV6-1 and TRBJ2-5; D tentatively fits TRBD1 or TRBD2 (5 bases each). Trimming pared 4 bases from V and 7 bases from J, leaving 19 bases between. Germline CDR1 is MNHNS and CDR2 is SASEGT. The CDR3 is 15 residues long.

This clonotype has at least ten counts. The chain recombines TRBV6-5 with TRBJ2-5, with TRBD2 matching over 7 bases. CDR1 is MNHEY, CDR2 SVGAGI, per germline. V lost 0 bases and J lost 2; bases outside the gene matches: 3. The CDR3 totals 15 residues. The CDR3 spells CASSYSGGAQETQYF. The CDR3 nucleotides are TGTGCCAGCAGTTACTCGGGAGGGGCACAAGAGACCCAGTACTTC.

Points on this clonotype: The junction does not match germline at one end; this may be a read error. The V gene is TRBV27, the J gene TRBJ2-4; TRBD2 matches 7 bases. The CDR3 covers 13 residues. Germline CDR1 and CDR2: MNHEY and SMNVEV (reference sequence). CDR3 in DNA: TGTGCCATCGGGGGGTGTGACGAAAACATCCAGTACTTC. It translates to CAIGGCDENIQYF.

To note about this clonotype: The junction shows a germline mismatch at one end, possibly a read error. The CDR3 sequence is CASSLTGVAGKDTQYF. The CDR3 DNA sequence: TGTGCCAGCAGCTTAACCGGGGTAGCGGGCAAAGATACGCAGTACTTT. The chain couples TRBV7-6 to TRBJ2-3; the match to TRBD2 covers 7 bases. This CDR3 is built from 16 residues. The V gene's germline CDR1 is SGHVS and CDR2 FNYEAQ.

By share, this clonotype counts as medium-sized. The CDR3 region is CAISEPGTSGRYTQYF. In DNA form, the CDR3 reads TGTGCCATCAGTGAGCCTGGGACTAGCGGGAGGTATACGCAGTATTTT. The rearrangement joins TRBV10-3 to TRBJ2-3; 15 bases line up with TRBD2. V dropped 2 bases and J dropped 7; count of bases not matched to a gene: 4. The CDR3 length is 16 residues. Looked up from germline, CDR1 is ENHRY and CDR2 is SYGVKD.

V is TRBV5-4 and J is TRBJ2-2; TRBD2 is a possible D gene (6 bases). The CDR3 is made up of 17 amino acids. Trimming took off 0 bases at V and 1 base at J, with 13 bases between the two ends. Looked up from germline, CDR1 is SGHNT and CDR2 is YYREEE (reference sequence). The CDR3 protein is CASSLAFMGGNTGELFF. The CDR3 nucleotides are TGTGCCAGCAGCTTGGCATTCATGGGGGGGAACACCGGGGAGCTGTTTTTT.

In regard to this clonotype: A read error may account for a junction end that differs from germline. This chain joins TRBV10-1 and TRBJ2-3; D is perhaps TRBD1 or TRBD2 (6 bases each). CDR3 size: 14 residues. Looked up from germline, CDR1 is WNHNN and CDR2 is SYGVQD (reference sequence). The CDR3 sequence is CAGRGERAKDTQYF. In nucleotides, the CDR3 is TGCGCCGGCAGGGGAGAGCGGGCCAAAGATACGCAGTATTTC.

The chain has TRBV9 and TRBJ2-3, with D uncertain. The germline V gene encodes CDR1 SGDLS and CDR2 YYNGEE. This CDR3 has 12 amino acids. The ends were cut back, 3 bases at V and 6 bases at J, with 8 bases in the middle. In DNA form, the CDR3 reads TGTGCCAGCAGCGCCCCTAGGGATACGCAGTATTTT. This codes for CASSAPRDTQYF.

The J gene is TRBJ2-1, the V gene TRBV27; tentative D call: TRBD2 (6 bases). The J call is in doubt because the DNA end fits TRBJ2-7 better. Germline V gives CDR1 MNHEY, CDR2 SMNVEV (reference sequence). The CDR3 contains 14 residues. The CDR3 is CASSPRLGRYEQYF. The CDR3 region has the DNA TGTGCCAGCAGTCCGAGACTAGGACGCTACGAGCAGTACTTC.

This chain joins TRBV10-1 and TRBJ2-4; weak D call: TRBD2 (6 bases). Germline CDR1 WNHNN, CDR2 SYGVQD (reference sequence). V dropped 11 bases and J dropped 13 bases, with 24 bases sitting between them. There are 13 residues in the CDR3. This chain's CDR3 is CASGEWAKNMQYF. The CDR3 DNA is TGCGCCTCGGGGGAGTGGGCCAAAAATATGCAGTACTTC.

This clonotype was counted many times. The genes are TRBV6-1 and TRBJ1-2; TRBD1 matches at 7 bases. With V trimmed by 4 bases and J by 4 bases, 9 bases remained unmatched. The CDR3 is made up of 15 amino acids. The germline V gene encodes CDR1 MNHNS and CDR2 SASEGT. CDR3 amino acids: CASSARGYRGYGYTF. CDR3 bases: TGTGCCAGCAGTGCCAGAGGTTACAGGGGCTATGGCTACACCTTC.

The rearrangement joins TRBV6-1 to TRBJ1-2, with 7 bases identical to TRBD1. The J segment lost 8 bases and the V segment lost 9 bases, leaving 15 bases of the junction unmatched. Germline CDR1 reads MNHNS; CDR2 reads SASEGT. This CDR3 has 14 amino acids. The CDR3 DNA sequence: TGTGCCAGTCAACTACGGACAGGAGGGAGCGGCTACACCTTC. Protein sequence: CASQLRTGGSGYTF.

This clonotype was seen a few times. V gene TRBV6-1 combines with J gene TRBJ2-7; D ambiguous. Trimming took off 5 bases at V and 0 bases at J, with 5 bases between the two ends. Germline loops: CDR1 MNHNS, CDR2 SASEGT. This CDR3 is built from 12 residues. The CDR3 DNA sequence: TGTGCCAGCAGTCAAAGCTCCTACGAGCAGTACTTC. This encodes CASSQSSYEQYF.